This T cell receptor (beta chain) originates from a study of cytomegalovirus exposure and HLA in healthy donors (dated by TCRdb to about 2017). For the study in its entirety: According to an earlier analysis of 587 of the donors, about 180 million T cells yielded some 110 million unique TCR beta sequences and around 300 Gb of sequence data. Around 320 gigabases of sequencing data and around 87 million unique TCR sequences were included in an early release covering about 620 HLA-typed donors. Among the roughly 400 genotyped donors, about 85% belonged to the genetic ancestry cluster associated with self-reported Caucasian donors. The study aimed to test whether signatures of past pathogen exposure could be identified by cataloging public T cell receptors. The T cell repertoires of roughly 660 subjects were profiled by immunosequencing and related to cytomegalovirus serostatus. Besides the first cohort of more than 650 subjects, a separate validation cohort made up of 95 to 150 different subjects was used. High-throughput TCR immunosequencing, statistical association of individual TCRs with disease status, and machine learning were combined to predict cytomegalovirus infection status. In a later analysis, previously published TCR beta repertoires from 550 to 750 donors were re-analyzed and high-resolution HLA genotyping was added so that TCR occurrence patterns could be studied. Rather than using new phenotypic data, the later analysis identified candidate immune exposures from TCR beta sequences and from how often those sequences occurred across donors. An earlier analysis of around 640 of the donors used high-throughput TCR beta sequencing to judge whether each TCR beta V gene segment behaved as functional or pseudogenic. Alongside the repertoire data, information on donor age, sex, ethnicity and CMV serostatus was compiled. In a later genetic analysis, genome-wide SNP genotypes for about three fifths of the 666 donors were used, and that subset was treated as a discovery cohort. All discovery cohort repertoires had been generated using a single sequencing platform. HLA typing covered class I and class II loci at four-digit resolution. Typing coverage differed by locus: A, B, C, DRB1 and DQB1 were typed in roughly 620-630 donors, DQA1 in 522, DPA1 in 600 to 610, and DPB1 in 450 to 480. Several DR-DQ haplotypes were treated as single units for association and clustering because of strong linkage in the cohort. Across approximately 420 genotyped donors of the cohort, an average of roughly 200,000 unique TCR beta nucleotide sequences per donor were sequenced, and roughly a sixth of those sequences were non-productive. Summary of the overall study and its limitations: HLA typing was unavailable for some donors at each locus, so association tests used only the typed subset. Some 15 rarely observed V segments, including chromosome 9 orphons, were excluded from the earlier analysis of several hundred of the donors because counts were too low. According to the authors, the approach could potentially be generalized to other disease states and immunological phenotypes. In a later analysis, HLA-associated TCR beta chains were found to be more clonally expanded and to have lower generation probabilities than equally common non-associated chains. Most CMV-associated TCR beta chains appeared to be HLA-restricted in a later analysis, and the HLA associations seemed to be driven largely by CMV exposure. A further reported finding was that TCR beta sequences accurately predicted the HLA-A and HLA-B alleles for most subjects in the first cohort. Broadly in line with IMGT annotations, most TCR beta V segments showed up in productive rearrangements about 87% or about 30% of the time in an earlier analysis of 587 of the donors. When HLA alleles, especially DR and DQ, strongly co-occurred, TCR associations were difficult to assign to individual alleles. Linkage disequilibrium might explain the correlated functional status among segregating V segments, but an unknown experimental factor could not be excluded. Sequencing depth was assumed to be roughly uniform across donors in the presence/absence analyses, though that assumption may not hold. According to a later analysis, parvovirus B19, influenza, CMV and Epstein-Barr virus appeared linked to several top co-occurrence clusters. Specific HLA alleles were associated with about 17,000 TCR beta sequences at a false discovery rate of 0.05 in a later analysis. The cohort was sequenced for TCR beta chains only, and without alpha or paired-chain data the features that could be detected were limited. A group of highly shared sequence variants was considered likely to be a technical artifact of the sequencing pipeline. A total of around 150 TCR beta chains were listed by the study as associated with cytomegalovirus. In a later analysis, TCR association rates were found to vary across HLA loci, with the most associated TCRs seen for DRB1 alleles and the fewest for HLA-C alleles. Three of the identified cytomegalovirus-associated TCR beta chains were confirmed in vitro to be specific for cytomegalovirus antigens. Across donors, most TCR sequences were observed very rarely, whereas some public TCRs were present in many individuals. The classifier was reported to diagnose cytomegalovirus status with high specificity and sensitivity in both the original cohort and the validation cohort. The 87-base-pair reads could not distinguish some IMGT-functional V segments, including TRBV6-2 and TRBV6-3, so those segments were excluded. In a later genetic analysis, fewer N-insertions in productive TCRs were reported among donors in an Asian-associated ancestry cluster than the roughly 670-donor mean. V-gene and J-gene trimming of TCR beta chains was associated with a missense DCLRE1C variant in a later genetic analysis, and the association was replicated in an independent cohort. Immune exposure information for the cohort was limited to CMV serostatus.

As encoded in the germline V gene, CDR1 is MGHRA while CDR2 is YSYEKL. Here V drops 3 bases and J drops 2 bases, and the junction holds 9 bases not matched to any gene. From its cysteine to its phenylalanine, the CDR3 spans 16 amino acids. Here the CDR3 DNA is all that survives: 48 bases in frame from base 1. In total, roughly 670 healthy bone marrow donors made up the cohort. All cohort members were sampled while nominally healthy, although unrecorded immune exposures were likely present. The donor tested CMV seronegative, placing the donor among the roughly 350 seronegative members of the cohort. Each donor provided a peripheral blood sample, and peripheral blood mononuclear cells were used for TCR beta sequencing. Genomic DNA extraction from the blood cell samples was performed with the Qiagen DNeasy Blood Extraction Kit. To note about this clone: The antigen this receptor binds is unknown. No clone much larger than this one lies a single base away; base qualities are absent.

The method behind the library was the immunoSEQ multiplex PCR assay. For the multiplex PCR, a mixture combining 60 forward primers for TCR Vbeta segments and 13 reverse primers for TCR Jbeta segments was used. A multiplex PCR assay on genomic DNA amplified the CDR3 region of rearranged TCR beta genes. The Illumina HiSeq System was used to sequence the amplified TCR beta libraries as 87-base-pair reads. For the original study's pipeline: A later analysis counted about 80 million unique TCR beta chains across the 550 to 750 repertoires, and around 9.9 million of these chains were shared by at least two donors. Raw reads were error-corrected and collapsed into unique sequences by a nearest-neighbor algorithm in which closely related sequences were merged to remove PCR and sequencing errors. V, D and J gene segments were assigned by aligning CDR3 sequences to IMGT reference sequences. For a sequence to be retained, at least a six-nucleotide match to both a V gene segment and a J gene segment was required. A rearrangement was called productive if the CDR3 had no stop codons and remained in frame with V and J, and every other rearrangement was called non-productive. Following IMGT convention, CDR3 was defined as the stretch from the second conserved V-encoded cysteine to the conserved J-encoded phenylalanine. In an earlier analysis of around 540 of the donors, sequences lacking an unambiguous match to a single V gene segment were excluded. An earlier analysis of roughly 590 of the donors called V segments functional above 56.7% productive rearrangements and segregating when the between-donor standard deviation exceeded 5%. A statistical classification framework was built for diagnosing cytomegalovirus status from the catalog of TCR beta chain sequences. A later analysis assigned V and J genes by comparing TCR nucleotide sequences with IMGT/GENE-DB human TR gene sequences. Using the TCRdist pipeline, a later analysis assigned CDR3 sequences along with most-parsimonious VDJ recombination scenarios. In a later analysis, every TCR beta chain was defined by the combination of its CDR3 amino acid sequence and its V-gene family, and reads without a unique V-gene family were dropped. As a way to deal with suspected cross-contamination and a sequencing artifact, a later analysis dropped 500 to 700 nucleotide sequences that were highly shared and had low generation probability. In a later analysis, a clonal expansion index for each public chain was calculated from normalized within-repertoire ranks of inferred template counts. In a later analysis, generation probabilities were computed using a VDJ recombination model fitted to out-of-frame rearrangements, and the results were checked against IGoR. A later analysis scored TCR-TCR, TCR-HLA and TCR-CMV co-occurrence with hypergeometric tests, applying a repertoire-size bias correction to TCR pairs. To estimate false discovery rates, a later analysis permuted the HLA or CMV assignments 20 times. In a later analysis, co-occurring TCRs were grouped using DBSCAN, with TCRdist sequence similarity added in when clustering inside HLA-allele-positive subsets. For co-occurrence clustering, repertoires with fewer than 30,000 or more than 120,000 public chains were excluded, along with five repertoires with anomalous nucleotide sharing. TCRdb re-hosts the immuneACCESS table, in-frame sequences only. Its copies lack some clones; in the studies checked, an unresolved V gene accounts for under half of them, and the cause for the rest is not known. That table supplies the V and J calls and clone size; D and trimming were determined from the DNA. The sample table holds 90,000 to 120,000 clones, of which over 70% were seen once. The ten largest make up around 2% of the sample.

Recombination connected TRBV4-1 to TRBJ2-7; TRBD1 matches 8 bases in the middle. The sequence was collected from a man aged 30 to 39 in good health and CMV-seronegative. The sequencing sample was made of PBMCs. This receptor carries the CDR3 CASSHPFWGQAYEQYF. The DNA sequence is TGCGCCAGCAGCCACCCCTTCTGGGGACAGGCCTACGAGCAGTACTTC.